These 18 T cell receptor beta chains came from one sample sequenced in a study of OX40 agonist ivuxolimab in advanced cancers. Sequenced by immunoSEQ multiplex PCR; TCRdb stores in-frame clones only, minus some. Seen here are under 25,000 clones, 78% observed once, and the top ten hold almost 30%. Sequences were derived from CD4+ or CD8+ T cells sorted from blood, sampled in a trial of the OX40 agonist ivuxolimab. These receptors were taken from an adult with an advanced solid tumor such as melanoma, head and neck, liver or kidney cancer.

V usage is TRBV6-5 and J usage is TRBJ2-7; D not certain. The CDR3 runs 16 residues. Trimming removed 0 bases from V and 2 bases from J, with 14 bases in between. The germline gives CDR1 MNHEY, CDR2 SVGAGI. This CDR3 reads CASSYSMLGLPYEQYF. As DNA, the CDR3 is TGTGCCAGCAGTTACTCGATGCTGGGCTTGCCCTACGAGCAGTACTTC.

Here the CDR3 reads CASSELNTIYF. The CDR3 coding sequence is TGTGCCAGCAGTGAACTGAACACCATATATTTT. The rearrangement joins TRBV2 to TRBJ1-3, with D unclear. The CDR3 totals 11 residues. The germline CDR1 and CDR2 sequences are SNHLY and FYNNEI. The ends were cut back, 2 bases at V and 7 bases at J, with 3 bases in the middle.

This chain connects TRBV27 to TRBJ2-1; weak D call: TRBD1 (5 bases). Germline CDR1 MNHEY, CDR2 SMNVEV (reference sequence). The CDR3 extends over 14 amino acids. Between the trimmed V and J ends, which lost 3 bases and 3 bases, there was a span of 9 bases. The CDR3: CASSLWGLYNEQFF. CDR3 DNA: TGTGCCAGCAGTTTGTGGGGCCTCTACAATGAGCAGTTCTTC.

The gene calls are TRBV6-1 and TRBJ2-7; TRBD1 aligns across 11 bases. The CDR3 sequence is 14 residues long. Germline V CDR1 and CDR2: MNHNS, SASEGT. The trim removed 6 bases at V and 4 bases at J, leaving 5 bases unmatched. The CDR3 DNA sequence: TGTGCCAGCAGCTTCCGGGACAGGGGGTACGAGCAGTACTTC. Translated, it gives CASSFRDRGYEQYF.

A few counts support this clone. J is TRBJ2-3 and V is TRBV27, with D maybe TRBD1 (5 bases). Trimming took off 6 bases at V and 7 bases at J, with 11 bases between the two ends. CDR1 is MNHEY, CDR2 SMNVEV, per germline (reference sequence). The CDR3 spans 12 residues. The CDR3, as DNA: TGTGCCAGCAGGGCTGGGGCAAATACGCAGTATTTT. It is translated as CASRAGANTQYF.

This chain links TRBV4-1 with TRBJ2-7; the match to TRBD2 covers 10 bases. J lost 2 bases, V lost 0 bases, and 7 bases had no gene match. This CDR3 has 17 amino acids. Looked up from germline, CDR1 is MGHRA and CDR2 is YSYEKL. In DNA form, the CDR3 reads TGCGCCAGCAGCCAAGATTGGGCTAGCGGGAGCCCCTACGAGCAGTACTTC. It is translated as CASSQDWASGSPYEQYF.

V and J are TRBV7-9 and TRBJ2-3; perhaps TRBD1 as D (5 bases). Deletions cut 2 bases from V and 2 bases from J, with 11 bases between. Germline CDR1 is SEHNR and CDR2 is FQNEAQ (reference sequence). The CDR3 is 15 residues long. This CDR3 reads CASSLREGDTDTQYF. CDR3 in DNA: TGTGCCAGCAGCTTAAGGGAAGGGGACACAGATACGCAGTATTTT.

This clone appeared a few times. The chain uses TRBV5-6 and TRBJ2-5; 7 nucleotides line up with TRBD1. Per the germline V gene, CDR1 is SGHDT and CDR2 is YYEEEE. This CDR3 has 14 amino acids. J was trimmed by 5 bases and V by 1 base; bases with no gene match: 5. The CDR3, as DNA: TGTGCCAGCAGCTTGACAGGGGCGAGGGAGACCCAGTACTTC. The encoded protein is CASSLTGARETQYF.

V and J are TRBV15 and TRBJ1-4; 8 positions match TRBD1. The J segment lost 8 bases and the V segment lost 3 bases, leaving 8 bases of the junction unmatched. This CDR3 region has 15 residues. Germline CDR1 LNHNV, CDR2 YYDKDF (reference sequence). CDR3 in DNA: TGTGCCACCAGCAGCCTGGACAGGGCACAGGAAAAACTGTTTTTT. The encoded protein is CATSSLDRAQEKLFF.

DNA for the CDR3: TGCGCCAGCAGCCCCTGGGCCGGGAGTGAGCAGTACTTC. Its protein is CASSPWAGSEQYF. The V call is TRBV4-1, the J call TRBJ2-7; D may be TRBD2 (6 bases). The germline V gene encodes CDR1 MGHRA and CDR2 YSYEKL. V was cut by 4 bases and J by 7 bases, with 14 bases left in between. The CDR3 totals 13 residues.

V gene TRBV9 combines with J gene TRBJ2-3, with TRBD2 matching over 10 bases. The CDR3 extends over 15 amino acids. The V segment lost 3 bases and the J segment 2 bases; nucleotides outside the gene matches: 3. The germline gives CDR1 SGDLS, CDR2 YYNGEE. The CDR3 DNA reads TGTGCCAGCAGCGACGGGACTAGCGTCACAGATACGCAGTATTTT. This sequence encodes CASSDGTSVTDTQYF.

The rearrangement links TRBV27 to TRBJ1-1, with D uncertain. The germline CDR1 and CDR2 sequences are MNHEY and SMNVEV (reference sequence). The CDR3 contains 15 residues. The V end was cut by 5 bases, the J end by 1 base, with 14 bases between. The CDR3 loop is CASSVSLRPNTEAFF. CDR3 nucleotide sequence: TGTGCCAGCAGTGTCTCCCTGAGACCGAACACTGAAGCTTTCTTT.

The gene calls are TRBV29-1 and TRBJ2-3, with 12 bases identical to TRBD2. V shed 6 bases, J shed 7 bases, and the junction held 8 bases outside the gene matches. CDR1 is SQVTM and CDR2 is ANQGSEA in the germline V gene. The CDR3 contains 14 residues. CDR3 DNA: TGCAGCGTCGCTAGCGGGAGGGTCACGAATACGCAGTATTTT. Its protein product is CSVASGRVTNTQYF.

Here the CDR3 reads CASSTLGGGANVLTF. The CDR3 DNA is TGTGCCAGCAGCACCCTGGGTGGTGGGGCCAACGTCCTGACTTTC. The V call is TRBV27, the J call TRBJ2-6; D unclear. The germline V gene encodes CDR1 MNHEY and CDR2 SMNVEV (reference sequence). The CDR3 covers 15 residues. V lost 6 bases and J 3 bases, leaving 12 bases between the germline ends.

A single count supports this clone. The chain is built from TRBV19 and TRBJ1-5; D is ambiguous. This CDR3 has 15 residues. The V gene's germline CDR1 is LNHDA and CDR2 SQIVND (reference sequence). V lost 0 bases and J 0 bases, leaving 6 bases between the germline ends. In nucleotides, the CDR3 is TGTGCCAGTAGTATAGAGGAGTATAGCAATCAGCCCCAGCATTTT. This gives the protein CASSIEEYSNQPQHF.

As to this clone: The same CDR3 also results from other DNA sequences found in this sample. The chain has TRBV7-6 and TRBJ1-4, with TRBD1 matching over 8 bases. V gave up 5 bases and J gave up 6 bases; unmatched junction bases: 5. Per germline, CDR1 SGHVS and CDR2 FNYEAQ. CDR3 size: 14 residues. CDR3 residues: CASSRTGRDEKLFF. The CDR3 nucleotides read TGTGCCAGCAGCCGGACAGGGCGGGATGAAAAACTGTTTTTT.

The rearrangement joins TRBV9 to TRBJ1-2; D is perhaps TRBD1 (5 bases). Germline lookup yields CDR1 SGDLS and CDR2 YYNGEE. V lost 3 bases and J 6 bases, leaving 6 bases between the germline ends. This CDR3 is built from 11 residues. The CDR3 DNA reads TGTGCCAGCAGCGCGACAGATGGCTACACCTTC. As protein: CASSATDGYTF.

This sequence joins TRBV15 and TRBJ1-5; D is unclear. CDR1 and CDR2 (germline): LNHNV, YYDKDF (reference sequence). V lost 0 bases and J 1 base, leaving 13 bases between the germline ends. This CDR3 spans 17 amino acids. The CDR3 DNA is TGTGCCACCAGCAGAGATCCTAGGGAAAGGAGCAATCAGCCCCAGCATTTT. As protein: CATSRDPRERSNQPQHF.